A selection of T cell receptor beta chains follows, all from one sample in a study of shared clonotypes between healthy human individuals. The table came from immunoSEQ multiplex PCR; TCRdb's copy has only in-frame clones and leaves some out. The profile shows over a million clones, around 95% of them singletons. Sample: naive CD4+ T cells sorted from blood. The receptors shown here come from a man aged 25 to 40 in good health. Both conserved end residues are part of each CDR3. Fields, in order: V gene, D gene, clone size, J gene, CDR3 protein, CDR3 DNA. D genes are given only for firm matches. The listing skips clone size in some rows; elsewhere it reads once, few, many or a size class.

TRBV10-1	.	.	TRBJ2-2	CASSDYGGGAGELFF	TGCGCCAGCAGTGATTACGGAGGAGGGGCCGGGGAGCTGTTTTTT
TRBV30	TRBD2	.	TRBJ2-1	CAWAPSGRYNEQFF	TGTGCCTGGGCCCCTAGCGGGAGGTACAATGAGCAGTTCTTC
TRBV28	.	.	TRBJ1-1	CASSITGQGTEAFF	TGTGCCAGCAGTATCACAGGGCAAGGGACTGAAGCTTTCTTT
TRBV27	.	.	TRBJ2-6	CASSFDNTGANVLTF	TGTGCCAGCAGTTTCGACAACACTGGGGCCAACGTCCTGACTTTC
TRBV7-9	.	.	TRBJ1-2	CASSLTSVANYGYTF	TGTGCCAGCAGCTTGACGAGCGTAGCTAACTATGGCTACACCTTC
TRBV7-2	TRBD2	.	TRBJ2-2	CASSSIAGGPGELFF	TGTGCCAGCAGCTCAATAGCGGGAGGCCCCGGGGAGCTGTTTTTT
TRBV10-2	TRBD2	.	TRBJ2-7	CASSADTWTSGRGRTEQYF	TGCGCCAGCAGTGCGGACACTTGGACTAGCGGGAGAGGTCGCACCGAGCAGTACTTC
TRBV7-6	TRBD2	once	TRBJ2-3	CASSILGLADTDTQYF	TGTGCCAGCAGCATCCTCGGACTAGCGGATACAGATACGCAGTATTTT
TRBV19	TRBD1	once	TRBJ1-2	CASRPTGGHGYTF	TGTGCCAGTAGACCTACAGGGGGCCATGGCTACACCTTC
TRBV28	TRBD1	.	TRBJ2-3	CASSLGQGATDTQYF	TGTGCCAGCAGTTTAGGACAGGGGGCCACAGATACGCAGTATTTT
TRBV5-1	TRBD1	.	TRBJ1-2	CASSLGTGNYGYTF	TGCGCCAGCAGCCTAGGGACAGGGAACTATGGCTACACCTTC
TRBV6-6	TRBD2	.	TRBJ2-7	CASSFGTSAGEQYF	TGTGCCAGCAGTTTCGGGACTAGCGCGGGGGAGCAGTACTTC
TRBV5-1	.	.	TRBJ2-2	CASSFFLAGSNTGELFF	TGCGCCAGCAGCTTTTTTCTTGCGGGGTCGAACACCGGGGAGCTGTTTTTT
TRBV2	TRBD2	.	TRBJ2-3	CASLSGLAGGTRQYF	TGTGCCAGCCTGTCAGGACTAGCGGGAGGAACGAGGCAGTATTTT
TRBV29-1	.	.	TRBJ1-1	CSVEMRQNTEAFF	TGCAGCGTTGAGATGAGACAGAACACTGAAGCTTTCTTT
TRBV11-2	.	.	TRBJ2-2	CASSSRTGELFF	TGTGCCAGCAGCTCTAGAACCGGGGAGCTGTTTTTT
TRBV15	TRBD2	.	TRBJ2-1	CATRTSGGTGNEQFF	TGTGCCACCCGGACTAGCGGGGGGACCGGCAATGAGCAGTTCTTC
TRBV27	TRBD1	once	TRBJ2-7	CASSLDRGSYEQYF	TGTGCCAGCAGTTTGGACAGGGGCTCCTACGAGCAGTACTTC
TRBV15	.	few	TRBJ1-1	CATSRGYTEAFF	TGTGCCACCAGCAGAGGTTACACTGAAGCTTTCTTT
TRBV19	TRBD2	once	TRBJ2-1	CASSSPLAVSYNEQFF	TGTGCCAGTAGTAGCCCTCTAGCGGTCTCCTACAATGAGCAGTTCTTC
TRBV7-6	.	.	TRBJ2-1	CASSPPQPRNEQFF	TGTGCCAGCAGTCCCCCACAGCCGCGTAATGAGCAGTTCTTC
TRBV28	.	.	TRBJ2-7	CASSLASAPSYEQYF	TGTGCCAGCAGTTTAGCTAGCGCCCCCTCCTACGAGCAGTACTTC
TRBV30	TRBD1	.	TRBJ2-7	CAWSVSWTGPYEQYF	TGTGCCTGGAGTGTAAGCTGGACAGGCCCCTACGAGCAGTACTTC
TRBV9	.	once	TRBJ2-1	CASSVVGGREFF	TGTGCCAGCAGCGTAGTGGGGGGCCGTGAGTTCTTC
TRBV30	TRBD2	.	TRBJ2-7	CAWRGLAGGPGEQYF	TGTGCCTGGAGAGGACTAGCGGGAGGCCCCGGGGAGCAGTACTTC
TRBV7-8	.	.	TRBJ1-5	CASTLRDSNQPQHF	TGTGCCAGCACCCTCCGTGATAGCAATCAGCCCCAGCATTTT
TRBV9	.	.	TRBJ2-2	CASSQSLATTGELFF	TGTGCCAGCAGTCAATCGCTAGCGACCACCGGGGAGCTGTTTTTT
TRBV28	.	.	TRBJ1-1	CASSSLARLKPEAFF	TGTGCCAGCAGTTCCCTCGCCAGACTCAAACCTGAAGCTTTCTTT
TRBV6-1	.	.	TRBJ1-5	CASESGGYNQPQHF	TGTGCCAGTGAATCTGGGGGATACAATCAGCCCCAGCATTTT
TRBV2	.	once	TRBJ2-7	CASTEGLTLTYEQYF	TGTGCCAGCACCGAAGGTCTGACACTTACCTACGAGCAGTACTTC
TRBV5-5	.	.	TRBJ2-5	CASSFGLGLSYQETQYF	TGTGCCAGCAGCTTTGGGCTAGGGCTGAGTTACCAAGAGACCCAGTACTTC
TRBV18	.	.	TRBJ2-7	CASSLSSPYEQYF	TGTGCCAGCTCACTCTCTAGCCCTTACGAGCAGTACTTC
TRBV9	.	.	TRBJ2-1	CASSIFTGSNEQFF	TGTGCCAGCAGCATTTTTACAGGGAGCAATGAGCAGTTCTTC
TRBV6-6	TRBD1	once	TRBJ1-5	CASRKTGDPFNQPQHF	TGTGCCAGCAGGAAAACAGGGGACCCCTTCAATCAGCCCCAGCATTTT
TRBV7-9	TRBD2	once	TRBJ2-1	CASSFGTSGRMNEQFF	TGTGCCAGCAGCTTCGGGACTAGCGGGAGAATGAATGAGCAGTTCTTC
TRBV29-1	.	.	TRBJ1-4	CSVGWRRNEKLFF	TGCAGCGTTGGGTGGAGGAGGAATGAAAAACTGTTTTTT
TRBV25-1	TRBD1	few	TRBJ1-2	CASSPRGQYRVGYTF	TGTGCCAGCAGCCCCCGGGGACAGTACCGTGTTGGCTACACCTTC
TRBV28	TRBD1	.	TRBJ2-7	CASSFSPGTGSEQYF	TGTGCCAGCAGCTTCAGTCCCGGGACAGGTAGCGAGCAGTACTTC
TRBV18	.	.	TRBJ2-2	CASSPLSLDTTNTGELFF	TGTGCCAGCTCACCACTCTCACTTGACACTACAAACACCGGGGAGCTGTTTTTT
TRBV6-1	.	.	TRBJ1-2	CASSEAGAQGGYTF	TGTGCCAGCAGTGAAGCGGGGGCGCAGGGAGGCTACACCTTC
TRBV5-1	TRBD1	.	TRBJ2-5	CASSLWTGTQETQYF	TGCGCCAGCAGCTTGTGGACAGGGACACAAGAGACCCAGTACTTC
TRBV9	.	.	TRBJ2-3	CASTLGASTDTQYF	TGTGCCAGCACGTTGGGGGCTAGCACAGATACGCAGTATTTT
TRBV6-6	.	.	TRBJ1-5	CASSLVNQPQHF	TGTGCCAGCAGTCTAGTCAATCAGCCCCAGCATTTT
TRBV6-5	.	.	TRBJ2-7	CASSLLGSGYEQYF	TGTGCCAGCAGTTTACTCGGGAGCGGCTACGAGCAGTACTTC
TRBV15	TRBD1	.	TRBJ2-7	CATSREIPTGTGVGEQYF	TGTGCCACCAGCAGAGAAATTCCCACCGGGACAGGGGTGGGTGAGCAGTACTTC
TRBV2	.	few	TRBJ1-2	CASSEGPYGYTF	TGTGCCAGCAGTGAAGGACCCTATGGCTACACCTTC
TRBV5-1	.	.	TRBJ1-1	CASSLERTRHAEAFF	TGCGCCAGCAGCTTGGAGCGAACACGCCACGCTGAAGCTTTCTTT
TRBV5-6	.	.	TRBJ2-5	CASSLVPGQGPWETQYF	TGTGCCAGCAGCTTGGTACCCGGCCAGGGGCCGTGGGAGACCCAGTACTTC